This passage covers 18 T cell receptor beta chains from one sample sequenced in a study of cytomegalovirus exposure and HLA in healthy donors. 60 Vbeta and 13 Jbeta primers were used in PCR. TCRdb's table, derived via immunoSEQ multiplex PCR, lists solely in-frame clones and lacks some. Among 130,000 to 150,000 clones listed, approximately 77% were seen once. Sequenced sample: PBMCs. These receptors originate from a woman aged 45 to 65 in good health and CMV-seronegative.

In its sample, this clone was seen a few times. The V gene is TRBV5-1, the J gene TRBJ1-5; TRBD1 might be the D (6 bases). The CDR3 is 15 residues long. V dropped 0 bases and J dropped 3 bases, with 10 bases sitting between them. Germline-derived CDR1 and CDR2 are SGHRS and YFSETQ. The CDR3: CASSLEQGPNQPQHF. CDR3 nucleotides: TGCGCCAGCAGCTTGGAACAGGGCCCCAATCAGCCCCAGCATTTT.

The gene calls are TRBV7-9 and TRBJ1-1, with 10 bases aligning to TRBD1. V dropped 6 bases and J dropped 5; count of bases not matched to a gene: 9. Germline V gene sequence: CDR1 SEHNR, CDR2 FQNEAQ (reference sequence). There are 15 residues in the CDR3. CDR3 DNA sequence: TGTGCCAGCAGACATACCGACAGGGGGCTGACTGAAGCTTTCTTT. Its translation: CASRHTDRGLTEAFF.

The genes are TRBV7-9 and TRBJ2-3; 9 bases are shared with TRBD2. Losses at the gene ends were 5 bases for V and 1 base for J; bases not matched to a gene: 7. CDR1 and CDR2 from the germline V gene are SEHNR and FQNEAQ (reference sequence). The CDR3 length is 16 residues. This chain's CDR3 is CASSIPRLAGTDTQYF. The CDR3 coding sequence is TGTGCCAGCAGCATACCGAGACTAGCGGGCACAGATACGCAGTATTTT.

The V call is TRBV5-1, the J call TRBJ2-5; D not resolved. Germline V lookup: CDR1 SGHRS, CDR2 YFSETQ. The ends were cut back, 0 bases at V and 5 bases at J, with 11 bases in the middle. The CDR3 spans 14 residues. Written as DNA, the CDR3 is TGCGCCAGCAGCTTGGCCAGCCAGGCGGAGACCCAGTACTTC. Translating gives CASSLASQAETQYF.

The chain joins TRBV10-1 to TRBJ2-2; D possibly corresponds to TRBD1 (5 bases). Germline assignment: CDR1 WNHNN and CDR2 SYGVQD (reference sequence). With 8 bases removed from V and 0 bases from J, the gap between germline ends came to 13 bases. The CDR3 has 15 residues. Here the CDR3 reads CASAPGHSNTGELFF. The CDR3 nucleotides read TGCGCCAGCGCCCCAGGGCACTCGAACACCGGGGAGCTGTTTTTT.

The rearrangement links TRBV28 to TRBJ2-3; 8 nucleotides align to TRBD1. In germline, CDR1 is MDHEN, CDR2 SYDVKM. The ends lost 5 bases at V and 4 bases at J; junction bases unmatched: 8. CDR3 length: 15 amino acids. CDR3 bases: TGTGCCAGCAGTGAACAGGGGACAGGATCAGATACGCAGTATTTT. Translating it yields CASSEQGTGSDTQYF. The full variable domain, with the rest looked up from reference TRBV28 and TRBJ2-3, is DVKVTQSSRYLVKRTGEKVFLECVQDMDHENMFWYRQDPGLGLRLIYFSYDVKMKEKGDIPEGYSVSREKKERFSLILESASTNQTSMYLCASSEQGTGSDTQYFGPGTRLTVL.

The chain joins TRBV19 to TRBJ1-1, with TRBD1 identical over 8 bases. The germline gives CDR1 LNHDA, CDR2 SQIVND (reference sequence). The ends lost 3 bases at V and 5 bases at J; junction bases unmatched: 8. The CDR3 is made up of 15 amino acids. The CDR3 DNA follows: TGTGCCAGTAGTATCCCAGGGGGCGCGAGGACTGAAGCTTTCTTT. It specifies CASSIPGGARTEAFF.

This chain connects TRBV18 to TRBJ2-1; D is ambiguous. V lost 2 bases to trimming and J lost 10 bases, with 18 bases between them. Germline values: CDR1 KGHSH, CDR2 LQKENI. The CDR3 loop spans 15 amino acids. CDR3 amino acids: CASSPAINPALEQFF. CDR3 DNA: TGTGCCAGCTCACCAGCGATAAACCCCGCCTTAGAGCAGTTCTTC.

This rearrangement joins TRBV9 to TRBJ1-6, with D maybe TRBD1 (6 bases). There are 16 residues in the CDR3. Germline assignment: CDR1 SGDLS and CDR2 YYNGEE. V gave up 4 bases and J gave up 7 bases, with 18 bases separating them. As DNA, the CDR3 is TGTGCCAGCAGCCCTGCCTCAACAGGGACGAATTCACCCCTCCACTTT. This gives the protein CASSPASTGTNSPLHF.

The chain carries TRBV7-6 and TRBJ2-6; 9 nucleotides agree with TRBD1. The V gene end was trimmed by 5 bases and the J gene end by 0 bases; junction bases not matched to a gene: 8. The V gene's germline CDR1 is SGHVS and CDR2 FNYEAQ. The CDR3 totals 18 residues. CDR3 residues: CASSPLGTGPSGANVLTF. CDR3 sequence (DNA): TGTGCCAGCAGCCCTTTGGGGACAGGGCCCTCTGGGGCCAACGTCCTGACTTTC.

CDR3 coding DNA: TGTGCCAGCAGCGTAGGGGGCTTGGGGGGTTTCCCCTACAATGAGCAGTTCTTC. This translates into CASSVGGLGGFPYNEQFF. The rearrangement uses TRBV9 and TRBJ2-1; perhaps TRBD2 as D (6 bases). V was cut by 0 bases and J by 2 bases, with 18 bases left in between. Germline CDR1 reads SGDLS; CDR2 reads YYNGEE. This CDR3 has 18 amino acids.

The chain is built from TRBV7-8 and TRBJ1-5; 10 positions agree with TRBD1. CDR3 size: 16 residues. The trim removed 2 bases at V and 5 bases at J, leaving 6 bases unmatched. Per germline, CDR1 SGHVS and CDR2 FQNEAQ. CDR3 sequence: CASSLKVGTGDQPQHF. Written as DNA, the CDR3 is TGTGCCAGCAGCTTAAAGGTCGGGACAGGGGATCAGCCCCAGCATTTT. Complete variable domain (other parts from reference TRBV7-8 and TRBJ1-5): GAGVSQSPRYKVAKRGQDVALRCDPISGHVSLFWYQQALGQGPEFLTYFQNEAQLDKSGLPSDRFFAERPEGSVSTLKIQRTQQEDSAVYLCASSLKVGTGDQPQHFGDGTRLSIL.

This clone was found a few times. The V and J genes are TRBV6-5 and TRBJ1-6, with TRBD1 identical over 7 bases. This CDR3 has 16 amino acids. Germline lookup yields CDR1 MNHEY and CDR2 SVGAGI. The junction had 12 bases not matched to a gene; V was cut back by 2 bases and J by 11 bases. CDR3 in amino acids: CASSYHRGSTHTPLHF. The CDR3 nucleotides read TGTGCCAGCAGTTACCACAGGGGTTCCACCCATACACCCCTCCACTTT.

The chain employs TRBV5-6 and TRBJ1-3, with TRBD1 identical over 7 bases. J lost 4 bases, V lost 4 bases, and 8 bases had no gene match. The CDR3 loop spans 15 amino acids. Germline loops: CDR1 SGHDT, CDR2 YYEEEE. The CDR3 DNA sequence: TGTGCCAGCAGCCTACGGACAGGACTCGGAAACACCATATATTTT. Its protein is CASSLRTGLGNTIYF.

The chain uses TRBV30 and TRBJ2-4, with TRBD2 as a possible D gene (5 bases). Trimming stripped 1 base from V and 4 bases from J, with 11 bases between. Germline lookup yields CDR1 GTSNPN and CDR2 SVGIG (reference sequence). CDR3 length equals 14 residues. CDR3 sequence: CAWSATEVKNIQYF. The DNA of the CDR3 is TGTGCCTGGAGTGCTACGGAGGTGAAAAACATTCAGTACTTC.

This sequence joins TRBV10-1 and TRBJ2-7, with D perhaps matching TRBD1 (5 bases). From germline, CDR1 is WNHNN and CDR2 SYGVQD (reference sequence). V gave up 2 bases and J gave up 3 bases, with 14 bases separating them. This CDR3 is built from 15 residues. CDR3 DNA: TGCGCCAGCAGTGAGGAAAGGGGCCGCGACTACGAGCAGTACTTC. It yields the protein CASSEERGRDYEQYF.

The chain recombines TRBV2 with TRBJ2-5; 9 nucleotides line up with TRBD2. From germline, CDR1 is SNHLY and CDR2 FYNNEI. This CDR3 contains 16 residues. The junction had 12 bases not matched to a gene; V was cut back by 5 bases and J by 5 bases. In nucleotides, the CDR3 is TGTGCCAGCAGTTATTCCCCTAGCGGGGCCGGGGAGACCCAGTACTTC. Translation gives CASSYSPSGAGETQYF.

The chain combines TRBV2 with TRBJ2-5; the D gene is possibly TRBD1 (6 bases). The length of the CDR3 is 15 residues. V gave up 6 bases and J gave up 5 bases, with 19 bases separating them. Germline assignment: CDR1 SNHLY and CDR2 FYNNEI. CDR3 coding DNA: TGTGCCAGCAGCCCGAACCCAGGGGTAATGGAGACCCAGTACTTC. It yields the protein CASSPNPGVMETQYF.